What follows are 10 T cell receptor beta chains derived from one specimen sequenced in a study of T cell responses to AZD1222 COVID-19 vaccine (dated by TCRdb to the early 2020s). The time point label, read with the paper, signifies: baseline before first vaccination. The library was made by the immunoSEQ multiplex PCR assay. TCRdb holds this immuneACCESS table with in-frame rearrangements only. Some clones are missing; in checked studies, unresolved V genes explain under half, and the rest has no known cause. The sample table shows about 130,000 clones, and 93% are seen once. Together, the top ten hold 0.75% to 0.95% of the sample. The material was peripheral blood, obtained on day 0 of AZD1222 vaccination. All receptors come from an adult in good health.

The chain links TRBV27 to TRBJ1-2; 7 positions match TRBD1. Germline loops: CDR1 MNHEY, CDR2 SMNVEV (reference sequence). This CDR3 is built from 15 residues. The junction had 13 bases not matched to a gene; V was cut back by 4 bases and J by 8 bases. The CDR3 is CASSSSPTGRRGYTF. The CDR3, as DNA: TGTGCCAGCAGTTCCTCCCCGACAGGGAGGCGAGGCTACACCTTC.

The V call is TRBV12-3 or TRBV12-4, the J call TRBJ2-1; D gene uncertain. The CDR3 length is 11 residues. V lost 2 bases and J lost 8, with 4 bases in between. CDR3: CASSLRDEQFF. The CDR3 nucleotides are TGTGCCAGCAGTTTAAGGGATGAGCAGTTCTTC.

This clone was picked up a small number of times. This sequence joins TRBV27 and TRBJ1-2; perhaps TRBD1 as D (5 bases). CDR1 MNHEY and CDR2 SMNVEV come from the germline V gene (reference sequence). V dropped 4 bases and J dropped 4 bases, with 13 bases sitting between them. The length of the CDR3 is 14 residues. The chain's CDR3 is CASSWGGEGYGYTF. The CDR3 DNA reads TGTGCCAGCAGTTGGGGGGGAGAGGGCTATGGCTACACCTTC.

The chain employs TRBV10-3 and TRBJ1-4; the match to TRBD1 covers 7 bases. CDR1 is ENHRY, CDR2 SYGVKD, per germline. V dropped 6 bases and J dropped 4; count of bases not matched to a gene: 5. The CDR3 spans 14 residues. CDR3 DNA sequence: TGTGCCATCAGAGGACAGGAAATTAATGAAAAACTGTTTTTT. Translation gives CAIRGQEINEKLFF.

This chain joins TRBV5-8 and TRBJ2-1; D tentatively reads TRBD1 or TRBD2 (6 bases each). The germline gives CDR1 SGHTS, CDR2 YDEGEE. Trimming stripped 2 bases from V and 10 bases from J, with 13 bases between. The CDR3 has 13 residues. The CDR3: CASSFWGAEEQFF. Written as DNA, the CDR3 is TGTGCCAGCAGCTTTTGGGGGGCTGAAGAGCAGTTCTTC.

This chain connects TRBV3-1 (or the pseudogene TRBV3-2) to TRBJ1-2, with a weak D call TRBD1 (6 bases). Germline CDR1 and CDR2: LGHDT and YNNKEL (reference sequence). Between the trimmed V and J ends, which lost 4 bases and 4 bases, there was a span of 13 bases. CDR3 length: 14 amino acids. As DNA, the CDR3 is TGTGCCAGCAGCCCTTCGGACAGCGGCTATGGCTACACCTTC. It encodes CASSPSDSGYGYTF.

The chain links TRBV11-3 to TRBJ1-5; D unclear. CDR1 is SGHNT, CDR2 YENEEA, per germline. The CDR3 has 14 amino acids. V was shortened by 5 bases and J by 0 bases, with 8 bases between the two germline ends. CDR3 nucleotides: TGTGCCAGCAGCGGAGGGCATAGCAATCAGCCCCAGCATTTT. The encoded protein is CASSGGHSNQPQHF.

The chain combines TRBV5-4 with TRBJ2-2; no reliable D call. CDR1 is SGHNT, CDR2 YYREEE, per germline (reference sequence). With 2 bases removed from V and 2 bases from J, the gap between germline ends came to 13 bases. This CDR3 has 16 amino acids. The CDR3 DNA follows: TGTGCCAGCAGCTTAGAAGAAGATTATAACACCGGGGAGCTGTTTTTT. Its translation: CASSLEEDYNTGELFF.

This chain links TRBV12-3 or TRBV12-4 with TRBJ2-3, with D unresolved. The ends were cut back, 6 bases at V and 3 bases at J, with 10 bases in the middle. The CDR3 loop spans 13 amino acids. CDR3 protein: CASSPPRTDTQYF. CDR3 nucleotides: TGTGCCAGCAGCCCACCCAGGACAGATACGCAGTATTTT.

This chain uses TRBV6-6 with TRBJ1-1; TRBD1 matches at 9 bases. CDR3 size: 13 residues. V was pared by 8 bases and J by 5 bases, with 6 bases of the junction left unmatched. Germline lookup yields CDR1 MNHNY and CDR2 SVGAGI (reference sequence). Here the CDR3 DNA reads TGTGCCAGCGAGACAGGGGGGTCGACTGAAGCTTTCTTT. Amino acid sequence: CASETGGSTEAFF.